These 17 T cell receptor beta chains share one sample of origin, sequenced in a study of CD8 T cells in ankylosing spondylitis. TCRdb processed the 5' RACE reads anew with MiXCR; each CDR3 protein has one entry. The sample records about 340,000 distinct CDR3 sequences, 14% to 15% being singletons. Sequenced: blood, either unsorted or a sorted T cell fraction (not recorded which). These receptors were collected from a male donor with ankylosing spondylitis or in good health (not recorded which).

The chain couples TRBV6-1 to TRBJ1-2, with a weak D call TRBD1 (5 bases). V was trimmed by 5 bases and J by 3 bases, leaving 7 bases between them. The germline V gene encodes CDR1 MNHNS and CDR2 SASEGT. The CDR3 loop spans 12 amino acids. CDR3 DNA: TGTGCCAGCAGTACGGGACACTATGGCTACACCTTC. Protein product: CASSTGHYGYTF.

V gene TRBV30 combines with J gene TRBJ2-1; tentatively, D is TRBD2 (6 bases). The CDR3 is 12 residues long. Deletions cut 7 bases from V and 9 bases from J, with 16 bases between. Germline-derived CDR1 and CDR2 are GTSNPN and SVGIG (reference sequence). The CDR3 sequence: CASRGIGREQFF. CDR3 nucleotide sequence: TGTGCCTCCCGGGGGATAGGACGTGAGCAGTTCTTC.

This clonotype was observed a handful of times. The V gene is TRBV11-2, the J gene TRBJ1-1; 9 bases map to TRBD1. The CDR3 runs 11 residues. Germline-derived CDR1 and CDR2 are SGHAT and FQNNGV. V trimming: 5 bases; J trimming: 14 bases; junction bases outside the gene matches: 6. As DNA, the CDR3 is TGTGCCAGCAGCCTCCGGGACAGGGAATTCTTT. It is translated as CASSLRDREFF. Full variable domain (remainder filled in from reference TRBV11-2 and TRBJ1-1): EAGVAQSPRYKIIEKRQSVAFWCNPISGHATLYWYQQILGQGPKLLIQFQNNGVVDDSQLPKDRFSAERLKGVDSTLKIQPAKLEDSAVYLCASSLRDREFFGQGTRLTVV.

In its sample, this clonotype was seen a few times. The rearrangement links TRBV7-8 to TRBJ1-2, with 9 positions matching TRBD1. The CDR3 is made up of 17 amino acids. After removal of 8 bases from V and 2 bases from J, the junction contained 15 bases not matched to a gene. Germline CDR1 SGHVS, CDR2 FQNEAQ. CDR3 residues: CASALGDREPRNYGYTF. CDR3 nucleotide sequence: TGTGCCAGCGCCCTAGGGGACAGGGAACCTCGAAACTATGGCTACACCTTC.

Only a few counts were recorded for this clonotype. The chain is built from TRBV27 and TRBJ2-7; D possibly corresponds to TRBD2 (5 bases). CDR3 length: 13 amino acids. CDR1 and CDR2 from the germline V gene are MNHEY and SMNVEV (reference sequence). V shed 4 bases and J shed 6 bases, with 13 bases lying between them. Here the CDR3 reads CASSSYLAGEQYF. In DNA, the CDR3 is TGTGCCAGCAGTTCCTACCTGGCGGGCGAGCAGTACTTC.

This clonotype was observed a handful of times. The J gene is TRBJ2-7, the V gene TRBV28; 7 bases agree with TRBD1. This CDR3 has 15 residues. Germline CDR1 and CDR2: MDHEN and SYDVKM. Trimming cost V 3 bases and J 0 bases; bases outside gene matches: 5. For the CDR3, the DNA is TGTGCCAGCAGTTTCCTTCGGGACAGCTCCTACGAGCAGTACTTC. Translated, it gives CASSFLRDSSYEQYF.

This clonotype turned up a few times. CDR3 nucleotide sequence: TGTGCCAGCACGTTCCGTGTCACTGAAGCTTTCTTT. Protein: CASTFRVTEAFF. The chain has TRBV12-3 or TRBV12-4 and TRBJ1-1, with D unresolved. The CDR3 runs to 12 residues. V gave up 7 bases and J gave up 4 bases, with 10 bases separating them.

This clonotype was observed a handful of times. CDR3 residues: CASSQNPLQETQYF. In DNA, the CDR3 is TGTGCCAGCAGCCAAAACCCACTACAAGAGACCCAGTACTTC. The rearrangement joins TRBV3-1 to TRBJ2-5; unclear D gene. Trimming took 2 bases from V and 2 from J, leaving 9 bases between them. The germline V gene has CDR1 LGHDT and CDR2 YNNKEL (reference sequence). The CDR3 covers 14 residues.

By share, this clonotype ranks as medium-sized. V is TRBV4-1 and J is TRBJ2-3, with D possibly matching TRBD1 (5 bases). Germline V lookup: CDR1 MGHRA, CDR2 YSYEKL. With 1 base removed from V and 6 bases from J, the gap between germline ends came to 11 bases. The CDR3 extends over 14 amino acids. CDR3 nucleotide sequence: TGCGCCAGCAGCCAAGGGCCAGGGTCGGATACGCAGTATTTT. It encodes CASSQGPGSDTQYF.

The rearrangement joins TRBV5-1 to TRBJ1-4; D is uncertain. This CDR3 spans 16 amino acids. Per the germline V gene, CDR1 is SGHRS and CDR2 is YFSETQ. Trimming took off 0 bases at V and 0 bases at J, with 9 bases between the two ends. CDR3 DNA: TGCGCCAGCAGCTTGGCCCTTGGCTCAACTAATGAAAAACTGTTTTTT. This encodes CASSLALGSTNEKLFF.

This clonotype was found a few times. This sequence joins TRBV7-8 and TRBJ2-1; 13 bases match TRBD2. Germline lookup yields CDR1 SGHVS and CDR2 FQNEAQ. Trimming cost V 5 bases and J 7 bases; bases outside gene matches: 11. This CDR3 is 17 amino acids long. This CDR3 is CASSGGLTSGRINEQFF. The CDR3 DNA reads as TGTGCCAGCAGCGGAGGCCTGACTAGCGGGAGGATAAATGAGCAGTTCTTC. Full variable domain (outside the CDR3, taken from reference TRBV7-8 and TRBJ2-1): GAGVSQSPRYKVAKRGQDVALRCDPISGHVSLFWYQQALGQGPEFLTYFQNEAQLDKSGLPSDRFFAERPEGSVSTLKIQRTQQEDSAVYLCASSGGLTSGRINEQFFGPGTRLTVL.

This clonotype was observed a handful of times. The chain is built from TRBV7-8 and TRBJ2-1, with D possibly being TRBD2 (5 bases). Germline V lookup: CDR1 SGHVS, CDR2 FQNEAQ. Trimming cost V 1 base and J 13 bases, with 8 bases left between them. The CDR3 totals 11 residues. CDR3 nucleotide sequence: TGTGCCAGCAGCTTAGGAGGGAGACAGTTCTTC. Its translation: CASSLGGRQFF.

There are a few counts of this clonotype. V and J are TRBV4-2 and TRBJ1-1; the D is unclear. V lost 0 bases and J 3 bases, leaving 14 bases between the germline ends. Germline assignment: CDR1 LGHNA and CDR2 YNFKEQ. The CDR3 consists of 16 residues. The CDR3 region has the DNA TGTGCCAGCAGCCAAGATGAGGTCTCGGAGGACACTGAAGCTTTCTTT. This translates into CASSQDEVSEDTEAFF.

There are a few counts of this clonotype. The CDR3 coding sequence is TGTGCCAGCAGTTACCGGGCAGGGGGCCCCTACGAGCAGTACTTC. This gives the protein CASSYRAGGPYEQYF. V usage is TRBV6-5 and J usage is TRBJ2-7; 8 positions match TRBD1. Germline CDR1 reads MNHEY; CDR2 reads SVGAGI. V lost 2 bases to trimming and J lost 2 bases; unmatched junction nucleotides: 5. This CDR3 has 15 residues.

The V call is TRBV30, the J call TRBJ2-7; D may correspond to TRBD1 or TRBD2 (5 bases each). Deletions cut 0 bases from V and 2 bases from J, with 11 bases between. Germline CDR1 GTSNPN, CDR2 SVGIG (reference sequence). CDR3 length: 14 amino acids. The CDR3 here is CAWSVGPIAYEQYF. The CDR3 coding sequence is TGTGCCTGGAGTGTGGGACCGATTGCCTACGAGCAGTACTTC.

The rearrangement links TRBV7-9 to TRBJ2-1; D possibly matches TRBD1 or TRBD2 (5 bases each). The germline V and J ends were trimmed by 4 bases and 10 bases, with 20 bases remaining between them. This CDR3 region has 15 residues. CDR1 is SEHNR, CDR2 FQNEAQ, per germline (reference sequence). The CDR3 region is CASSSRDSSKGEQFF. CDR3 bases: TGTGCCAGCAGCTCCCGGGATTCCTCAAAGGGGGAGCAGTTCTTC.

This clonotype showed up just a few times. The CDR3 spells CASSSAGQGGLREQYF. The CDR3 DNA reads as TGTGCCAGCAGTTCAGCCGGACAGGGGGGACTCCGCGAGCAGTACTTC. The rearrangement joins TRBV12-3 or TRBV12-4 to TRBJ2-7; 10 nucleotides align to TRBD1. The V segment lost 4 bases and the J segment 6 bases; nucleotides outside the gene matches: 12. CDR3 length equals 16 residues.